The present TCR beta chain was sequenced within a study of shared clonotypes between healthy human individuals. Study observations and caveats: The study found roughly 5% of naive CD4 clonotypes shared across a few donors.

Comment on this clone: The antigen remains unidentified.

With 2 bases removed from V and 0 bases from J, the gap between germline ends came to 15 bases. This CDR3 is 17 amino acids long. Germline loops: CDR1 SEHNR, CDR2 FQNEAQ (reference sequence). Only in-frame clones appear in the TCRdb table, and some are missing; sequencing was by immunoSEQ multiplex PCR. The sample contains roughly 2,300,000 clones, 80% to 95% of which appear only once. The sequencing sample was made of naive CD4+ T cells from PBMCs. Subset of the sample: CD45RA+ positively selected. The rearrangement uses TRBV7-9 and TRBJ2-3; D perhaps matches TRBD2 (6 bases). The source is a young man in good health. Some clones in this sample may be carry-over from other donors' samples. CDR3 sequence (DNA): TGTGCCAGCAGCTTATTCGGCCTAGCGTTAAGCACAGATACGCAGTATTTT. It codes for CASSLFGLALSTDTQYF.